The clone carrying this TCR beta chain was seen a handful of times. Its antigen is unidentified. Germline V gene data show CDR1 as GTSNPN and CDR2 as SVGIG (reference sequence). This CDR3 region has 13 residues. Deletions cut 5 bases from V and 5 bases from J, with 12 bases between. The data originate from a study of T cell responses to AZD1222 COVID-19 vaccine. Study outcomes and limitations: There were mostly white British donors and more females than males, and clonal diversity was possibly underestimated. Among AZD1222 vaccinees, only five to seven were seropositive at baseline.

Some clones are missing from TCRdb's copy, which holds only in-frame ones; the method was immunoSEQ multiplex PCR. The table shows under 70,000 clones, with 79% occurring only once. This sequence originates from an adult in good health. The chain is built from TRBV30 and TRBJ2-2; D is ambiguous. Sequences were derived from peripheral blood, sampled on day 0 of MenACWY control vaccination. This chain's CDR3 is CAWATWETGELFF. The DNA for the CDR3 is TGTGCCTGGGCTACTTGGGAAACCGGGGAGCTGTTTTTT.